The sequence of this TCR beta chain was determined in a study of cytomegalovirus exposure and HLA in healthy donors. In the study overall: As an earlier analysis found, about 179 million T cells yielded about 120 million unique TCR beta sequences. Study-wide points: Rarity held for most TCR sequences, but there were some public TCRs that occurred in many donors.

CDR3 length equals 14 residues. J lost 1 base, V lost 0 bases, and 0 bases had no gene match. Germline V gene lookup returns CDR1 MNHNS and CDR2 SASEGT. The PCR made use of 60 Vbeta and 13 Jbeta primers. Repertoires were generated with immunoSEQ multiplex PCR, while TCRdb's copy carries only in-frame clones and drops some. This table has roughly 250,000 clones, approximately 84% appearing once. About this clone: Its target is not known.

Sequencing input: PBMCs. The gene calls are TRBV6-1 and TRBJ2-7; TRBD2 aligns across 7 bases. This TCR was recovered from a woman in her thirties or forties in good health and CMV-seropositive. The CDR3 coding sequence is TGTGCCAGCAGTGAAGCGGGAGGGTCCTACGAGCAGTACTTC. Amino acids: CASSEAGGSYEQYF.